Below, 7 T cell receptor beta chains from the same sample are listed, as sequenced in a study of graft-versus-host responses after intestinal transplantation. The assay was immunoSEQ multiplex PCR, and TCRdb's table has in-frame clones only and misses some. The table lists 13,000 to 15,000 clones, more than 35% of them singletons. The sequenced sample was alloreactive CD4+ T cells from a mixed lymphocyte reaction culture, obtained before intestinal transplant. The subset denotes: CFSE-low proliferating T cells sorted from roughly six-day pre-transplant mixed lymphocyte reaction (GvH or HvG direction). These receptors all come from a human patient who received an intestinal transplant.

By sample fraction, this clone is medium-sized. This chain uses TRBV7-2 with TRBJ2-7, with TRBD1 matching over 7 bases. Germline lookup yields CDR1 SGHTA and CDR2 FQGNSA. This CDR3 is built from 15 residues. The V and J ends lost 1 base and 0 bases, in that order; junction bases with no gene match: 3. The CDR3: CASSLVGDSSYEQYF. For the CDR3, the DNA is TGTGCCAGCAGCTTAGTAGGGGACAGCTCCTACGAGCAGTACTTC. Drawing the rest from reference TRBV7-2 and TRBJ2-7, the complete variable domain is GAGVSQSPSNKVTEKGKDVELRCDPISGHTALYWYRQSLGQGLEFLIYFQGNSAPDKSGLPSDRFSAERTGGSVSTLTIQRTQQEDSAVYLCASSLVGDSSYEQYFGPGTRLTVT.

The chain carries TRBV27 and TRBJ2-7, with 9 bases aligning to TRBD1. Germline V gives CDR1 MNHEY, CDR2 SMNVEV (reference sequence). The J segment lost 3 bases and the V segment lost 7 bases, leaving 13 bases of the junction unmatched. This CDR3 has 16 amino acids. This CDR3 is CASIPRPGQGLYEQYF. The CDR3 DNA reads as TGTGCCAGCATTCCCCGGCCCGGACAGGGGCTCTACGAGCAGTACTTC.

This clone was seen a few times. The rearrangement links TRBV7-8 to TRBJ1-1, with 8 bases that match TRBD1. CDR3 length: 16 residues. Germline values: CDR1 SGHVS, CDR2 FQNEAQ. The V and J ends lost 2 bases and 5 bases, in that order; junction bases with no gene match: 10. The CDR3 coding sequence is TGTGCCAGCAGCTTAAAAGGCGACAGGGGAAGAACTGAAGCTTTCTTT. It yields the protein CASSLKGDRGRTEAFF.

By share, this clone counts as medium-sized (0.01 to 0.1%). The chain couples TRBV7-2 to TRBJ1-1; D is ambiguous. Germline V gene data show CDR1 as SGHTA and CDR2 as FQGNSA. The ends were cut back, 1 base at V and 1 base at J, with 4 bases in the middle. This CDR3 comprises 13 residues. CDR3: CASSLGQNTEAFF. CDR3 bases: TGTGCCAGCAGCTTAGGGCAGAACACTGAAGCTTTCTTT.

V usage is TRBV29-1 and J usage is TRBJ2-1; D not certain. The germline V and J ends were trimmed by 2 bases and 6 bases, with 8 bases remaining between them. The CDR3 consists of 12 residues. From germline, CDR1 is SQVTM and CDR2 ANQGSEA. In nucleotides, the CDR3 is TGCAGCGTTGAATTGCCGGGCAATGAGCAGTTCTTC. Translated: CSVELPGNEQFF.

This sequence joins TRBV14 and TRBJ2-1, with D perhaps TRBD1 (5 bases). Germline V gene sequence: CDR1 SGHDN, CDR2 FVKESK. V shed 4 bases and J shed 4 bases, with 14 bases lying between them. The CDR3 runs to 15 residues. The CDR3 nucleotides are TGTGCCAGCAGCCGGACGCGGTCAGGGTACAATGAGCAGTTCTTC. This gives the protein CASSRTRSGYNEQFF.

This chain connects TRBV7-2 to TRBJ1-2, with 8 bases that match TRBD1. The CDR3 is 16 amino acids. Germline V lookup: CDR1 SGHTA, CDR2 FQGNSA. With V trimmed by 5 bases and J by 5 bases, 13 bases remained unmatched. The CDR3 reads CASSPYSGQGGYGYTF. In DNA, the CDR3 is TGTGCCAGCAGCCCATACTCTGGACAGGGCGGGTATGGCTACACCTTC.